Below, 29 T cell receptor beta chains from the same sample are listed, as sequenced in a study of Ad26.COV2.S vaccination and SARS-CoV-2 variants. Produced via immunoSEQ multiplex PCR; TCRdb's table is partial and in-frame only. The table records roughly 350,000 clones, around nine tenths of them present only once. Treatment of the sample: about 20 received Ad26.COV2.S at low or high dose, single or two shots; several received placebo; per-sample allocation not given. Sampling happened 63 days after the first vaccine or placebo injection. Sequenced material: peripheral blood, taken in a trial of Ad26.COV2.S vaccine versus placebo. Receptor source: a person aged 18-60 years who received the Ad26.COV2.S COVID-19 vaccine or a placebo.

This chain connects TRBV5-6 to TRBJ1-6; a weak D match, TRBD1 (6 bases). The CDR3 spans 16 residues. CDR1 is SGHDT, CDR2 YYEEEE, per germline. Trimming cost V 2 bases and J 0 bases, with 9 bases left between them. The CDR3 region is CASSFQGSSYNSPLHF. The DNA for the CDR3 is TGTGCCAGCAGCTTCCAGGGGAGCTCCTATAATTCACCCCTCCACTTT.

The chain recombines TRBV5-4 with TRBJ2-7, with no clear D. The CDR3 loop spans 13 amino acids. Trimming removed 0 bases at V and 2 bases at J, with 6 bases between. Per the germline V gene, CDR1 is SGHNT and CDR2 is YYREEE (reference sequence). CDR3 loop: CASSLDKTYEQYF. CDR3 nucleotides: TGTGCCAGCAGCTTGGACAAAACCTACGAGCAGTACTTC.

The chain uses TRBV6-6 and TRBJ1-6, with 8 bases identical to TRBD1. From germline, CDR1 is MNHNY and CDR2 SVGAGI (reference sequence). Trimming cost V 6 bases and J 9 bases; bases outside gene matches: 10. The CDR3 contains 15 residues. CDR3 in amino acids: CASRGPDREGSPLHF. The CDR3 coding sequence is TGTGCCAGCAGGGGACCGGACAGGGAGGGTTCACCCCTCCACTTT.

The J gene is TRBJ1-5, the V gene TRBV19; D is possibly TRBD1 (5 bases). CDR3 size: 16 residues. The V gene's germline CDR1 is LNHDA and CDR2 SQIVND (reference sequence). V lost 4 bases and J lost 2, with 15 bases in between. The CDR3 DNA reads as TGTGCCAGTAGTAAGTTTGGCCGGGACCGCAATCAGCCCCAGCATTTT. As protein: CASSKFGRDRNQPQHF.

This clone occurred once. The chain links TRBV6-5 to TRBJ2-1; 10 bases agree with TRBD2. J lost 2 bases, V lost 6 bases, and 1 base had no gene match. The CDR3 is 14 amino acids. The germline V gene encodes CDR1 MNHEY and CDR2 SVGAGI. This chain's CDR3 is CASSLAGAYNEQFF. CDR3 DNA sequence: TGTGCCAGCAGCCTAGCGGGGGCCTACAATGAGCAGTTCTTC.

This clone was picked up a small number of times. The gene calls are TRBV6-5 and TRBJ2-1; 10 bases match TRBD2. This CDR3 has 15 amino acids. CDR1 and CDR2 from the germline V gene are MNHEY and SVGAGI. V was pared by 7 bases and J by 3 bases, with 6 bases of the junction left unmatched. The DNA of the CDR3 is TGTGCCAGCATGCGTAGCGGGGGGCGCTACAATGAGCAGTTCTTC. The encoded protein is CASMRSGGRYNEQFF.

V and J are TRBV4-1 and TRBJ1-1; D gene ambiguous. CDR3 size: 11 residues. V lost 5 bases, J lost 3 bases, and 4 bases lay in between. Germline CDR1 and CDR2: MGHRA and YSYEKL. In DNA form, the CDR3 reads TGCGCCAGCAGCACGGACACTGAAGCTTTCTTT. Its translation is CASSTDTEAFF.

This chain uses TRBV4-2 with TRBJ2-2; D perhaps matches TRBD2 (5 bases). The germline V gene has CDR1 LGHNA and CDR2 YNFKEQ. The V and J ends lost 1 base and 0 bases respectively, with 12 bases between them. The CDR3 totals 17 residues. The CDR3 region has the DNA TGTGCCAGCAGCCAAGGGGCGATGACTACGAACACCGGGGAGCTGTTTTTT. As protein: CASSQGAMTTNTGELFF.

The chain links TRBV12-5 to TRBJ1-1; 9 nucleotides line up with TRBD1. Germline V CDR1 and CDR2: LGHNT, FRNRAP. This CDR3 is 16 amino acids long. The J segment lost 5 bases and the V segment lost 0 bases, leaving 7 bases of the junction unmatched. The CDR3 DNA is TGTGCTAGTGGTTTGGTATTGGGACAGGGTTGGACTGAAGCTTTCTTT. Translating gives CASGLVLGQGWTEAFF.

This clone was counted between two and nine times. The chain carries TRBV4-2 and TRBJ1-2; unclear D gene. The germline V gene encodes CDR1 LGHNA and CDR2 YNFKEQ. Deletions cut 0 bases from V and 5 bases from J, with 13 bases between. The CDR3 length is 15 residues. In nucleotides, the CDR3 is TGTGCCAGCAGCCAAGAGAGGTCGGGAGGGTATGGCTACACCTTC. Protein: CASSQERSGGYGYTF.

The gene calls are TRBV7-3 and TRBJ2-5; D unclear. With 6 bases removed from V and 5 bases from J, the gap between germline ends came to 13 bases. The CDR3 loop spans 13 amino acids. Per germline, CDR1 SGHTA and CDR2 FQGTGA. The CDR3 reads CASSPGSGETQYF. The CDR3 bases are TGTGCCAGCAGTCCGGGTTCTGGGGAGACCCAGTACTTC.

The chain employs TRBV5-1 and TRBJ1-2, with D tentatively TRBD1 (6 bases). The CDR3 has 13 residues. CDR1 is SGHRS, CDR2 YFSETQ, per germline. Trimming took 0 bases from V and 6 from J, leaving 9 bases between them. The CDR3 DNA reads as TGCGCCAGCAGCTTGGCACAGGGAGATGGCTACACCTTC. Encoded protein: CASSLAQGDGYTF.

The CDR3 DNA reads TGCGCCAGCAGCGGTTCATCCATGGGAGAGACCCAGTACTTC. Amino acid sequence: CASSGSSMGETQYF. The chain joins TRBV5-1 to TRBJ2-5; D is unresolved. V lost 4 bases, J lost 4 bases, and 14 bases lay in between. The CDR3 extends over 14 amino acids. In germline, CDR1 is SGHRS, CDR2 YFSETQ.

This chain joins TRBV5-1 and TRBJ1-1, with no clear D. The CDR3 loop spans 16 amino acids. V was trimmed by 0 bases and J by 0 bases, leaving 12 bases between them. Germline V gene data show CDR1 as SGHRS and CDR2 as YFSETQ. CDR3 amino acids: CASSLVGLAMNTEAFF. As DNA, the CDR3 is TGCGCCAGCAGCTTGGTGGGCTTGGCGATGAACACTGAAGCTTTCTTT.

In DNA, the CDR3 is TGTGCCAGCAGTTTGCAGGGGATCCGTATGCCGGAGACCCAGTACTTC. Protein sequence: CASSLQGIRMPETQYF. The chain couples TRBV27 to TRBJ2-5, with a tentative D call TRBD1 (6 bases). V was pared by 3 bases and J by 5 bases, with 19 bases between. The CDR3 runs to 16 residues. Germline V gene sequence: CDR1 MNHEY, CDR2 SMNVEV (reference sequence).

The chain has TRBV21-1 and TRBJ2-1; TRBD2 was called by the table and not checked on the DNA. TRBV21-1 is annotated as a pseudogene. The CDR3 covers 17 residues. The CDR3 protein is CAIQLAGGPPSYNEQFF. The CDR3, as DNA: TGTGCCATCCAACTAGCGGGGGGGCCCCCGTCCTACAATGAGCAGTTCTTC.

The chain joins TRBV9 to TRBJ2-1; 7 bases are shared with TRBD1. Germline loops: CDR1 SGDLS, CDR2 YYNGEE. The CDR3 loop spans 14 amino acids. V trimming: 6 bases; J trimming: 3 bases; junction bases outside the gene matches: 6. This CDR3 reads CASNSGGGYNEQFF. The CDR3 DNA follows: TGTGCCAGCAATTCAGGGGGTGGCTACAATGAGCAGTTCTTC. Together with reference TRBV9 and TRBJ2-1, the CDR3 gives the full variable domain: DSGVTQTPKHLITATGQRVTLRCSPRSGDLSVYWYQQSLDQGLQFLIQYYNGEERAKGNILERFSAQQFPDLHSELNLSSLELGDSALYFCASNSGGGYNEQFFGPGTRLTVL.

The rearrangement joins TRBV30 to TRBJ2-5, with D unresolved. The CDR3 runs 11 residues. In germline, CDR1 is GTSNPN, CDR2 SVGIG (reference sequence). Trimming stripped 2 bases from V and 5 bases from J, with 6 bases between. In nucleotides, the CDR3 is TGTGCCTGGAGTCTCCCGGAGACCCAGTACTTC. The encoded protein is CAWSLPETQYF.

V is TRBV7-8 and J is TRBJ1-5, with 7 nucleotides matching TRBD1. The CDR3 is 15 residues long. V gave up 5 bases and J gave up 5 bases; unmatched junction bases: 9. CDR1 is SGHVS and CDR2 is FQNEAQ in the germline V gene. This CDR3 reads CASSGTTGPYQPQHF. CDR3 sequence (DNA): TGTGCCAGCAGCGGCACGACAGGGCCATATCAGCCCCAGCATTTT.

This rearrangement joins TRBV4-2 to TRBJ2-7; D call uncertain. Trimming stripped 4 bases from V and 3 bases from J, with 13 bases between. The germline gives CDR1 LGHNA, CDR2 YNFKEQ. The CDR3 is 14 residues long. CDR3 DNA sequence: TGTGCCAGCAGCCCAGGCCTGGGCGACTACGAGCAGTACTTC. Amino acid sequence: CASSPGLGDYEQYF.

The rearrangement links TRBV11-2 to TRBJ1-3; D perhaps matches TRBD1 (6 bases). Germline CDR1 and CDR2: SGHAT and FQNNGV. There are 14 residues in the CDR3. The V gene lost 6 bases and the J gene lost 1 base, with 10 bases spanning the gap. The CDR3 sequence is CASRLRGSGNTIYF. In nucleotides, the CDR3 is TGTGCCAGCAGGCTGAGGGGGTCTGGAAACACCATATATTTT.

This chain joins TRBV12-3 or TRBV12-4 and TRBJ2-7; TRBD1 is a possible D gene (5 bases). The CDR3 covers 13 residues. Trimming cost V 6 bases and J 3 bases, with 12 bases left between them. CDR3 region: CASRQASIYEQYF. CDR3 nucleotide sequence: TGTGCCAGCAGACAGGCCAGCATCTACGAGCAGTACTTC.

The chain uses TRBV12-3 or TRBV12-4 and TRBJ2-5; D possibly uses TRBD1 or TRBD2 (5 bases each). V was cut by 6 bases and J by 4 bases, with 9 bases left in between. This CDR3 is 12 amino acids long. The CDR3 nucleotides read TGTGCCAGCAGATATGGGGGAGAGACCCAGTACTTC. Its protein product is CASRYGGETQYF.

The chain combines TRBV3-1 (or the pseudogene TRBV3-2) with TRBJ2-2; perhaps TRBD1 as D (5 bases). Germline V gene lookup returns CDR1 LGHDT and CDR2 YNNKEL (reference sequence). V lost 3 bases, J lost 0 bases, and 11 bases lay in between. There are 16 residues in the CDR3. In DNA, the CDR3 is TGTGCCAGCAGCCACCCTCAGACAGCGAACACCGGGGAGCTGTTTTTT. Its protein product is CASSHPQTANTGELFF.

The J gene is TRBJ1-1, the V gene TRBV13; D remains unclear. The CDR3 consists of 11 residues. The germline V gene has CDR1 PRHDT and CDR2 FYEKMQ (reference sequence). The V and J ends lost 5 bases and 7 bases respectively, with 8 bases between them. CDR3 residues: CASSAVLEAFF. In DNA form, the CDR3 reads TGTGCCAGCAGCGCAGTACTTGAAGCTTTCTTT.

The V gene is TRBV30, the J gene TRBJ2-7; no firm D call. V was cut by 0 bases and J by 2 bases, with 8 bases left in between. The V gene's germline CDR1 is GTSNPN and CDR2 SVGIG (reference sequence). The CDR3 loop spans 13 amino acids. The CDR3 DNA is TGTGCCTGGAGTGTATCTGCTACCTACGAGCAGTACTTC. Amino acid sequence: CAWSVSATYEQYF.

This chain links TRBV7-2 with TRBJ1-4; maybe TRBD1 (6 bases). V was cut by 4 bases and J by 8 bases, with 14 bases left in between. The CDR3 contains 14 residues. The germline gives CDR1 SGHTA, CDR2 FQGNSA. This chain's CDR3 is CASSSLGAREKLFF. CDR3 sequence (DNA): TGTGCCAGCAGCTCCCTGGGGGCGCGGGAAAAACTGTTTTTT.

The chain combines TRBV6-5 with TRBJ2-7; D may be TRBD2 (6 bases). Germline lookup yields CDR1 MNHEY and CDR2 SVGAGI. Trimming pared 2 bases from V and 1 base from J, leaving 12 bases between. This CDR3 is built from 15 residues. As DNA, the CDR3 is TGTGCCAGCAGTTACCGGCCGGGGGAATCCTACGAGCAGTACTTC. Its translation is CASSYRPGESYEQYF.

This sequence joins TRBV20-1 and TRBJ2-6; 11 bases match TRBD2. The CDR3 covers 17 residues. CDR1 and CDR2 (germline): DFQATT, SNEGSKA (reference sequence). V dropped 3 bases and J dropped 0; count of bases not matched to a gene: 4. The CDR3 DNA reads TGCAGTGCTAGTGGGCTAGCGGGGGGCTCTGGGGCCAACGTCCTGACTTTC. It codes for CSASGLAGGSGANVLTF.